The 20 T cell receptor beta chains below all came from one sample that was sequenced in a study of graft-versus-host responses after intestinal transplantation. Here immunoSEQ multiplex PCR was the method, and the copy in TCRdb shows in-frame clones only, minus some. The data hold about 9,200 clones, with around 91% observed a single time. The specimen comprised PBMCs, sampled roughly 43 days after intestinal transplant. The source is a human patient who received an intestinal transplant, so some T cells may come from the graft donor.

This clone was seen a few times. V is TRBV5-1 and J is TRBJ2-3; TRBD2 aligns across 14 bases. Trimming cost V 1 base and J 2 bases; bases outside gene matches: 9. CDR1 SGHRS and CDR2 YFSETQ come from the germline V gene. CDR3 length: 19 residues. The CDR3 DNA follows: TGCGCCAGCAGCTTGAGTGTGACTAGCGGGGGGGTAGACACAGATACGCAGTATTTT. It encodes CASSLSVTSGGVDTDTQYF.

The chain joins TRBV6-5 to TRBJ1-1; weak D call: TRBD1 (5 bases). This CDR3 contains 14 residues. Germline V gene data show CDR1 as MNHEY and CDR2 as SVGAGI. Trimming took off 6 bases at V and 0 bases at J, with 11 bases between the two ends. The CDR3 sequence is CASRKGRLNTEAFF. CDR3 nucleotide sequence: TGTGCCAGCAGAAAGGGACGGCTGAACACTGAAGCTTTCTTT.

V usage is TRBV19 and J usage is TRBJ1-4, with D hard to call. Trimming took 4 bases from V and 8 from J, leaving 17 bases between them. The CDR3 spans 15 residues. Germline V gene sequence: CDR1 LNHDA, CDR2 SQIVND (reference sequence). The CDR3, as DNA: TGTGCCAGTAGTAGGTCGCGCCTCCCGGGGGAAAAACTGTTTTTT. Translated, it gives CASSRSRLPGEKLFF.

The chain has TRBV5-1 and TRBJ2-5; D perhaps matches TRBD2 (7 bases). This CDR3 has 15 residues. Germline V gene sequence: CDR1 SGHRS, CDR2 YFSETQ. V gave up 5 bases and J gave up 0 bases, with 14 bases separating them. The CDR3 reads CASRSGGLYQETQYF. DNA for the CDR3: TGCGCCAGCAGATCGGGGGGCCTGTACCAAGAGACCCAGTACTTC. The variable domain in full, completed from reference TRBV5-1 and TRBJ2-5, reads KAGVTQTPRYLIKTRGQQVTLSCSPISGHRSVSWYQQTPGQGLQFLFEYFSETQRNKGNFPGRFSGRQFSNSRSEMNVSTLELGDSALYLCASRSGGLYQETQYFGPGTRLLVL.

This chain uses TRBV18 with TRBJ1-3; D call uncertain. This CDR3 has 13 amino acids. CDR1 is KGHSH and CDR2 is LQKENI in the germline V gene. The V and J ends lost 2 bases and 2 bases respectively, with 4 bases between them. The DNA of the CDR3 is TGTGCCAGCTCACCAGGGACTGGAAACACCATATATTTT. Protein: CASSPGTGNTIYF.

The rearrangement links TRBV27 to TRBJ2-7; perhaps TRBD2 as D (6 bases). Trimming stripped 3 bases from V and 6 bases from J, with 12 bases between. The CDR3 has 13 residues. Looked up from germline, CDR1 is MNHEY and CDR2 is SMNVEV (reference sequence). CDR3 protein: CASSFTSRGEQYF. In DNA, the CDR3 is TGTGCCAGCAGTTTTACTAGCAGAGGCGAGCAGTACTTC.

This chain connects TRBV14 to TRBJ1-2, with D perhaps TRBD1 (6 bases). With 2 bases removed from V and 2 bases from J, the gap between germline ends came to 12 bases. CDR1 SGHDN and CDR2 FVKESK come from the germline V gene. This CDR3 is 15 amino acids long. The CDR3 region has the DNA TGTGCCAGCAGCCAAACAGGACAGACGAACTATGGCTACACCTTC. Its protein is CASSQTGQTNYGYTF.

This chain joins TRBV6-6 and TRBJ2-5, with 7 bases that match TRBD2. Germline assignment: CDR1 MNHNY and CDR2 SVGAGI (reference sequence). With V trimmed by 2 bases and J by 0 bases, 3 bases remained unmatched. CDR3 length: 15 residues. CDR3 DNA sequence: TGTGCCAGCAGTTACCTAGCGGAGTACCAAGAGACCCAGTACTTC. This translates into CASSYLAEYQETQYF.

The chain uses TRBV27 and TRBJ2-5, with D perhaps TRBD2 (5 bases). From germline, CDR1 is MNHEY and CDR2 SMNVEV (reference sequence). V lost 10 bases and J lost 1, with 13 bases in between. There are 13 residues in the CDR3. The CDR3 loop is CATSSDFQETQYF. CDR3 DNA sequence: TGTGCCACCTCCTCGGACTTCCAAGAGACCCAGTACTTC.

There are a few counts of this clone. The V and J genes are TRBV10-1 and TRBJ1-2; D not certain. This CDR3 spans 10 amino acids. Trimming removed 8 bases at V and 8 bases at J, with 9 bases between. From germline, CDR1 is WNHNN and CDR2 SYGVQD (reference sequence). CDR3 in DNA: TGCGCCAGCCCTGGATGGGGCTACACCTTC. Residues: CASPGWGYTF.

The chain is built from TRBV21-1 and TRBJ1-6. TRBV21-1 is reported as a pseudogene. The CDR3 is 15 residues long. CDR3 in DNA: TGTCCTTCCCTGGCGGGGGCGGCCTATAATTCACCCCTCCACTTT. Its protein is CPSLAGAAYNSPLHF.

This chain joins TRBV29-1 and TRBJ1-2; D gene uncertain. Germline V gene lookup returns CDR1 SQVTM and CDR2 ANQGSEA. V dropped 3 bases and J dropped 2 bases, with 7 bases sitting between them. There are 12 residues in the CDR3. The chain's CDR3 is CSVDGVNYGYTF. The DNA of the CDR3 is TGCAGCGTTGACGGGGTCAACTATGGCTACACCTTC.

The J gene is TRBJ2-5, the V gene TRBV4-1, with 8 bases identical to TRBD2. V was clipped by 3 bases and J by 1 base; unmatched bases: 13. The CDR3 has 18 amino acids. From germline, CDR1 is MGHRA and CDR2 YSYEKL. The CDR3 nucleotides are TGCGCCAGCAGCCAGGAAACTAGCGGACCACTACCCCAAGAGACCCAGTACTTC. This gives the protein CASSQETSGPLPQETQYF.

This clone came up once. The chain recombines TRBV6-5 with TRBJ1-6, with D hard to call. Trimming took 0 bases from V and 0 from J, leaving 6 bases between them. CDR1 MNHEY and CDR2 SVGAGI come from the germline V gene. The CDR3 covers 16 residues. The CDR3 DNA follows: TGTGCCAGCAGTTACTCAGTCAGCTCCTATAATTCACCCCTCCACTTT. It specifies CASSYSVSSYNSPLHF.

In nucleotides, the CDR3 is TGTGCCAGCAGCTTAGAAGGGGGCCCCGCTTTCTTT. Its protein product is CASSLEGGPAFF. This chain uses TRBV13 with TRBJ1-1, with TRBD1 matching 7 bases. V trimming: 1 base; J trimming: 11 bases; junction bases outside the gene matches: 4. The CDR3 spans 12 residues. The germline V gene has CDR1 PRHDT and CDR2 FYEKMQ (reference sequence).

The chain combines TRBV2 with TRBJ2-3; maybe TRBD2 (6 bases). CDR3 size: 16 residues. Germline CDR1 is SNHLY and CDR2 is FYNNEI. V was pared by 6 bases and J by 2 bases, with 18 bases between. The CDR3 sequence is CASSDPRDFITDTQYF. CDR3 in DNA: TGTGCCAGCAGCGACCCCCGGGACTTCATCACAGATACGCAGTATTTT. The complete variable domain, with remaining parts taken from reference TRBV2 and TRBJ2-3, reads EPEVTQTPSHQVTQMGQEVILRCVPISNHLYFYWYRQILGQKVEFLVSFYNNEISEKSEIFDDQFSVERPDGSNFTLKIRSTKLEDSAMYFCASSDPRDFITDTQYFGPGTRLTVL.

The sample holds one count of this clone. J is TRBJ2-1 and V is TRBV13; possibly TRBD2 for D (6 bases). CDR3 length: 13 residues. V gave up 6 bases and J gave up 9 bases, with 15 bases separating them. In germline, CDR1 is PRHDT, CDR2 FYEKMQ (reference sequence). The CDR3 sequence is CASRAGSAGEQFF. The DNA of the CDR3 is TGTGCCAGCAGGGCGGGGAGTGCGGGTGAGCAGTTCTTC.

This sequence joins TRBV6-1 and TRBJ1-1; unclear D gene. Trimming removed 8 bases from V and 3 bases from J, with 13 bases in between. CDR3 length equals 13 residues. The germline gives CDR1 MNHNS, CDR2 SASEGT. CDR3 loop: CASALLTDTEAFF. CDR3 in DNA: TGTGCCAGCGCCCTGCTCACGGACACTGAAGCTTTCTTT.

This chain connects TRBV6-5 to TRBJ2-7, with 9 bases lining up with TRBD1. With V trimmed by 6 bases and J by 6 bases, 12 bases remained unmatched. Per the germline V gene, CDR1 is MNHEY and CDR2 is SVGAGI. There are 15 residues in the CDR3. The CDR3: CASSSDGQGMGEQYF. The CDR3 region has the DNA TGTGCCAGCAGCTCAGATGGACAGGGGATGGGCGAGCAGTACTTC.

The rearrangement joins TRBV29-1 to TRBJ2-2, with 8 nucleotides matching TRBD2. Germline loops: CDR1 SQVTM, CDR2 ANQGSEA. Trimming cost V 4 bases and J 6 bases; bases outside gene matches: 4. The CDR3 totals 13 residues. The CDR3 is CSVVPGGAGELFF. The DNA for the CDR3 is TGCAGCGTTGTGCCCGGGGGGGCCGGGGAGCTGTTTTTT.